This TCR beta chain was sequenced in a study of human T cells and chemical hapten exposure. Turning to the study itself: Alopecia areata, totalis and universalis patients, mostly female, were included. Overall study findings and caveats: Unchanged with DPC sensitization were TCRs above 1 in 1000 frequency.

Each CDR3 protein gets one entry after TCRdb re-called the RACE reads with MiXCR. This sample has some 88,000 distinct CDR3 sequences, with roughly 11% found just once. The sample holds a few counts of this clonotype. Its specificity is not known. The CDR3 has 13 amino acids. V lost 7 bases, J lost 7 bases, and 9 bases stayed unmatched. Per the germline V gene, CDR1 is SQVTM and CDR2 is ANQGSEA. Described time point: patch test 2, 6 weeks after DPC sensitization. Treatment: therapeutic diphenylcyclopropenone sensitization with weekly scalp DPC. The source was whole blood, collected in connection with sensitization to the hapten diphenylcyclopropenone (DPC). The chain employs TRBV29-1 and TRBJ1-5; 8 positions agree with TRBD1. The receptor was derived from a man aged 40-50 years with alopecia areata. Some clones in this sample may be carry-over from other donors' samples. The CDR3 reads CSAQTGEGQPQHF. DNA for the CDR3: TGCAGCGCCCAGACAGGGGAGGGGCAGCCCCAGCATTTT.